A single sample is the source of the 18 T cell receptor beta chains below, sequenced in a study of CD8+ T cells in alopecia areata. cDNA prepared by RNA extraction and subsequent reverse transcription served as the template for sequencing. Measured with immunoSEQ multiplex PCR; TCRdb has only the in-frame clones, and not every one. The sample has 150,000 to 200,000 clones; approximately 52% are singletons. The treatment denotes: oral pan-JAK inhibitor, 5-10 mg twice daily. Specimen: CD4+ T cells sorted from blood, collected between weeks 55 and 65, from a patient treated with tofacitinib. The receptors here all came from a human donor with alopecia areata.

This clone turned up a few times. The rearrangement uses TRBV6-5 and TRBJ2-5; possibly TRBD1 or TRBD2 for D (5 bases each). V was clipped by 2 bases and J by 5 bases, with 12 bases between them. There are 14 residues in the CDR3. Per the germline V gene, CDR1 is MNHEY and CDR2 is SVGAGI. CDR3 loop: CASSYDAREETQYF. The CDR3 nucleotides read TGTGCCAGCAGTTACGATGCCAGGGAGGAGACCCAGTACTTC.

This chain joins TRBV29-1 and TRBJ2-3; D is unresolved. In germline, CDR1 is SQVTM, CDR2 ANQGSEA. V was pared by 6 bases and J by 6 bases, with 22 bases between. The CDR3 is made up of 15 amino acids. The CDR3 DNA reads TGCAGCGTGAAAGCCACGACGACCATTGCGGATACGCAGTATTTT. This sequence encodes CSVKATTTIADTQYF.

The chain links TRBV6-1 to TRBJ2-7, with TRBD1 matching 8 bases. Germline CDR1 is MNHNS and CDR2 is SASEGT. V shed 6 bases, J shed 10 bases, and the junction held 8 bases outside the gene matches. This CDR3 region has 12 residues. The CDR3 protein is CASSVTGVDQYF. The CDR3 DNA reads TGTGCCAGCAGCGTGACAGGGGTGGACCAGTACTTC.

The J gene is TRBJ2-5, the V gene TRBV7-2; perhaps TRBD1 as D (5 bases). CDR3 size: 14 residues. The germline gives CDR1 SGHTA, CDR2 FQGNSA. V was cut by 4 bases and J by 5 bases, with 14 bases left in between. Here the CDR3 reads CASSYQGSSETQYF. Here the CDR3 DNA reads TGTGCCAGCAGCTATCAGGGATCCTCGGAGACCCAGTACTTC.

The sample holds a few counts of this clone. The chain uses TRBV15 and TRBJ2-2, with 8 bases aligning to TRBD1. The germline CDR1 and CDR2 sequences are LNHNV and YYDKDF (reference sequence). V was clipped by 6 bases and J by 2 bases; unmatched bases: 5. The CDR3 has 15 residues. In DNA form, the CDR3 reads TGTGCCACCAGGGCGACAGGGGTCAACACCGGGGAGCTGTTTTTT. This encodes CATRATGVNTGELFF. The full variable domain, its missing parts supplied by reference TRBV15 and TRBJ2-2, is DAMVIQNPRYQVTQFGKPVTLSCSQTLNHNVMYWYQQKSSQAPKLLFHYYDKDFNNEADTPDNFQSRRPNTSFCFLDIRSPGLGDTAMYLCATRATGVNTGELFFGEGSRLTVL.

V usage is TRBV30 and J usage is TRBJ2-3, with a weak D call TRBD1 (5 bases). The CDR3 covers 15 residues. Germline V lookup: CDR1 GTSNPN, CDR2 SVGIG (reference sequence). V lost 3 bases and J 0 bases, leaving 13 bases between the germline ends. CDR3 sequence (DNA): TGTGCCTGGAGACCCGGACAAAAGAGCACAGATACGCAGTATTTT. This translates into CAWRPGQKSTDTQYF.

This clone was seen only once. This chain uses TRBV9 with TRBJ2-3; no firm D call. Germline values: CDR1 SGDLS, CDR2 YYNGEE. V lost 5 bases, J lost 0 bases, and 10 bases lay in between. The CDR3 is 14 amino acids. The CDR3 region is CASRDPSSTDTQYF. CDR3 DNA: TGTGCCAGCAGGGACCCCAGTAGCACAGATACGCAGTATTTT.

Written as DNA, the CDR3 is TGTGCCAGCAGCCCTGGTGACAGGCTCTATAGCAATCAGCCCCAGCATTTT. Amino acid sequence: CASSPGDRLYSNQPQHF. The genes are TRBV7-9 and TRBJ1-5; D possibly corresponds to TRBD1 (6 bases). The CDR3 loop spans 17 amino acids. V was cut by 5 bases and J by 0 bases, with 17 bases left in between. In germline, CDR1 is SEHNR, CDR2 FQNEAQ (reference sequence).

In its sample, this clone was seen a few times. The chain has TRBV29-1 and TRBJ2-3, with a tentative D call TRBD1 (5 bases). Germline lookup yields CDR1 SQVTM and CDR2 ANQGSEA. The CDR3 is 14 residues long. V was cut by 1 base and J by 4 bases, with 12 bases left in between. The CDR3 sequence: CSVEAGRGADTQYF. The CDR3, as DNA: TGCAGCGTTGAAGCAGGGCGAGGCGCAGATACGCAGTATTTT.

This sequence joins TRBV19 and TRBJ2-7, with 8 bases identical to TRBD1. Germline V gene lookup returns CDR1 LNHDA and CDR2 SQIVND (reference sequence). The CDR3 is 14 amino acids. With V trimmed by 4 bases and J by 2 bases, 4 bases remained unmatched. The CDR3 protein is CASSTTRGPYEQYF. The CDR3 DNA reads TGTGCCAGTAGTACGACCAGGGGGCCCTACGAGCAGTACTTC.

DNA of the CDR3: TGTGCCAGCAGCTTAGGAGCGGGCGGGGGCGAAGAGACCCAGTACTTC. Translation: CASSLGAGGGEETQYF. The gene calls are TRBV11-2 and TRBJ2-5; D is perhaps TRBD2 (7 bases). This CDR3 is built from 16 residues. Per germline, CDR1 SGHAT and CDR2 FQNNGV. V lost 1 base, J lost 3 bases, and 15 bases lay in between.

J is TRBJ1-2 and V is TRBV19; a possible D gene is TRBD1 (6 bases). Per the germline V gene, CDR1 is LNHDA and CDR2 is SQIVND (reference sequence). CDR3 length: 12 amino acids. V lost 6 bases, J lost 8 bases, and 13 bases lay in between. The CDR3 region is CASSTRGGGYTF. The CDR3 DNA sequence: TGTGCCAGTAGCACCAGGGGTGGAGGCTACACCTTC.

This chain uses TRBV5-1 with TRBJ2-5, with D perhaps TRBD2 (6 bases). The V end was cut by 0 bases, the J end by 2 bases, with 11 bases between. The CDR3 extends over 15 amino acids. Per germline, CDR1 SGHRS and CDR2 YFSETQ. Here the CDR3 DNA reads TGCGCCAGCAGCTTGGTTCCGGGGACTCAAGAGACCCAGTACTTC. Amino acid sequence: CASSLVPGTQETQYF.

The chain recombines TRBV5-1 with TRBJ2-5, with TRBD2 identical over 7 bases. This CDR3 comprises 15 residues. The germline V gene encodes CDR1 SGHRS and CDR2 YFSETQ. The V and J ends lost 0 bases and 1 base, in that order; junction bases with no gene match: 3. The CDR3 reads CASSLVSGAQETQYF. In nucleotides, the CDR3 is TGCGCCAGCAGCTTGGTGAGCGGGGCCCAAGAGACCCAGTACTTC.

The chain has TRBV29-1 and TRBJ2-4; D perhaps matches TRBD1 (6 bases). Germline CDR1 SQVTM, CDR2 ANQGSEA. The CDR3 has 14 amino acids. V was shortened by 6 bases and J by 2 bases, with 14 bases between the two germline ends. The CDR3 sequence: CSVGPRGTKNIQYF. In nucleotides, the CDR3 is TGCAGCGTCGGACCCAGGGGAACCAAAAACATTCAGTACTTC.

The chain uses TRBV7-8 and TRBJ2-3; D gene uncertain. The V gene lost 1 base and the J gene lost 5 bases, with 1 base spanning the gap. Germline V gives CDR1 SGHVS, CDR2 FQNEAQ. This CDR3 contains 11 residues. This CDR3 is CASSLEDTQYF. The CDR3 DNA is TGTGCCAGCAGCTTAGAAGATACGCAGTATTTT.

The chain employs TRBV5-1 and TRBJ2-2; no clear D gene. The CDR3 is 15 amino acids. V was shortened by 2 bases and J by 1 base, with 9 bases between the two germline ends. Germline loops: CDR1 SGHRS, CDR2 YFSETQ. This chain's CDR3 is CASSFRAENTGELFF. The DNA for the CDR3 is TGCGCCAGCAGCTTTAGGGCTGAGAACACCGGGGAGCTGTTTTTT.

This clone was picked up a small number of times. The chain recombines TRBV29-1 with TRBJ2-7; no reliable D call. The CDR3 runs to 13 residues. Trimming removed 3 bases at V and 1 base at J, with 10 bases between. Germline V lookup: CDR1 SQVTM, CDR2 ANQGSEA. The CDR3 DNA follows: TGCAGCGTTGAGAACTCCGGATCCTACGAGCAGTACTTC. It translates to CSVENSGSYEQYF.